These 30 T cell receptor beta chains originate from one sample sequenced in a study of blood T cells in healthy people across ages. The second PCR ran 7 to 11 cycles with a sample-barcoded 5' primer and J-beta primers. Each CDR3 protein is one row after TCRdb ran MiXCR on the 5' RACE reads. Of about 1.4 million distinct CDR3 sequences listed, 59% were seen once; the top ten hold 5% to 7%. Input material: blood. These receptor sequences come from a man aged 18 to 30 in good health.

The CDR3 nucleotides are TGTGCCAGCAGTCCCTGGTCGGGGGGCGAGCAGTACTTC. It yields the protein CASSPWSGGEQYF. The V and J genes are TRBV27 and TRBJ2-7; 7 bases map to TRBD2. Germline V gives CDR1 MNHEY, CDR2 SMNVEV (reference sequence). V lost 5 bases and J lost 6; bases outside the gene matches: 7. This CDR3 spans 13 amino acids.

This clonotype was found a few times. V and J are TRBV12-3 or TRBV12-4 and TRBJ2-7; 8 bases line up with TRBD2. The CDR3 loop spans 15 amino acids. V shed 3 bases, J shed 4 bases, and the junction held 8 bases outside the gene matches. CDR3 residues: CASSFTDASGYEQYF. DNA for the CDR3: TGTGCCAGCAGTTTCACAGACGCTAGCGGGTACGAGCAGTACTTC.

The rearrangement uses TRBV6-2 or TRBV6-3 and TRBJ2-1; possible D gene TRBD2, 6 bases. This CDR3 region has 17 residues. CDR1 is MNHEY and CDR2 is SVGEGT in the germline V gene. Trimming shortened V by 2 bases and J by 10 bases, and 24 bases separated the two germline ends. The CDR3 coding sequence is TGTGCCAGCAGTTACGGGGAGGAAGGTTTCCCTCACGGGGAGCAGTTCTTC. This encodes CASSYGEEGFPHGEQFF.

This clonotype was found once. V and J are TRBV4-2 and TRBJ1-2, with D perhaps matching TRBD1 (5 bases). CDR1 and CDR2 (germline): LGHNA, YNFKEQ. The CDR3 length is 15 residues. Trimming shortened V by 3 bases and J by 4 bases, and 15 bases separated the two germline ends. The CDR3 DNA sequence: TGTGCCAGCAGCCACGCTGGGGGAGGGACCTATGGCTACACCTTC. This sequence encodes CASSHAGGGTYGYTF.

This chain uses TRBV29-1 with TRBJ1-2; 7 bases align to TRBD1. The CDR3 is made up of 22 amino acids. V trimming: 0 bases; J trimming: 4 bases; junction bases outside the gene matches: 29. The germline gives CDR1 SQVTM, CDR2 ANQGSEA. CDR3: CSVEDKGNPRTGGALVFYGYTF. The CDR3 DNA sequence: TGCAGCGTTGAAGATAAGGGCAATCCGAGGACAGGAGGCGCATTGGTATTCTATGGCTACACCTTC. Looking up the rest from reference TRBV29-1 and TRBJ1-2 gives the full variable domain: SAVISQKPSRDICQRGTSLTIQCQVDSQVTMMFWYRQQPGQSLTLIATANQGSEATYESGFVIDKFPISRPNLTFSTLTVSNMSPEDSSIYLCSVEDKGNPRTGGALVFYGYTFGSGTRLTVV.

The V call is TRBV4-1, the J call TRBJ2-4, with D perhaps given as TRBD1 or TRBD2 (5 bases each). The J call may be wrong; the DNA end is better matched by TRBJ2-7. The germline CDR1 and CDR2 sequences are MGHRA and YSYEKL. The CDR3 contains 15 residues. The CDR3 reads CASSQPTTGRYEQYF. The CDR3 DNA reads TGCGCCAGCAGCCAACCGACCACGGGACGTTACGAGCAGTACTTC.

Comments on this clonotype: The junction departs from the called germline gene at one end, perhaps through a read error. The chain joins TRBV7-2 to TRBJ2-7; TRBD2 matches at 11 bases. The V gene's germline CDR1 is SGHTA and CDR2 FQGNSA. CDR3 size: 16 residues. CDR3 DNA sequence: TGTGCCAGCAGCTTATTTACTAGCGGGGGCTCCTACGAGCAGCACTTC. Encoded protein: CASSLFTSGGSYEQHF.

This sequence joins TRBV14 and TRBJ2-3; TRBD2 matches 8 bases. Germline V gene sequence: CDR1 SGHDN, CDR2 FVKESK. V gave up 4 bases and J gave up 4 bases; unmatched junction bases: 10. The CDR3 length is 16 residues. In nucleotides, the CDR3 is TGTGCCAGCAGCCCCCCTAGCGGGTCGGACCCAGATACGCAGTATTTT. Its translation is CASSPPSGSDPDTQYF.

This clonotype was observed a few times. This chain joins TRBV7-6 and TRBJ1-2, with D uncertain. Germline lookup yields CDR1 SGHVS and CDR2 FNYEAQ. Trimming took 5 bases from V and 0 from J, leaving 13 bases between them. CDR3 length: 15 residues. CDR3 in amino acids: CASSPRGVANYGYTF. CDR3 sequence (DNA): TGTGCCAGCAGCCCTCGGGGTGTAGCTAACTATGGCTACACCTTC.

The chain uses TRBV10-3 and TRBJ2-7; 7 nucleotides match TRBD1. The DNA end lines up better with TRBJ2-5; the J call may be wrong. The CDR3 is made up of 14 amino acids. The germline V gene encodes CDR1 ENHRY and CDR2 SYGVKD. CDR3 in amino acids: CAISDRNRGETQYF. The CDR3 DNA is TGTGCCATCAGCGACCGAAACAGGGGAGAGACCCAGTACTTC.

This clonotype was seen only a few times. As DNA, the CDR3 is TGCGCCAGCAGCCAAGATCCTAGCGGGAACCAAGAGACCCAGTACTTC. It is translated as CASSQDPSGNQETQYF. The chain recombines TRBV4-1 with TRBJ2-5; 9 bases are shared with TRBD2. The V gene end was trimmed by 0 bases and the J gene end by 0 bases; junction bases not matched to a gene: 2. This CDR3 comprises 16 residues. The germline gives CDR1 MGHRA, CDR2 YSYEKL.

The chain employs TRBV20-1 and TRBJ2-1; TRBD2 matches 7 bases. This CDR3 region has 13 residues. Germline assignment: CDR1 DFQATT and CDR2 SNEGSKA (reference sequence). This CDR3 reads CSPGEGKNNEQFF. DNA of the CDR3: TGCAGCCCGGGGGAGGGTAAAAACAATGAGCAGTTCTTC.

This chain connects TRBV20-1 to TRBJ1-2, with 7 bases fitting TRBD1. The germline V gene has CDR1 DFQATT and CDR2 SNEGSKA (reference sequence). With V trimmed by 5 bases and J by 5 bases, 8 bases remained unmatched. There are 13 residues in the CDR3. In DNA form, the CDR3 reads TGCAGTGCTGAGGACAGGAGATCTTATGGCTACACCTTC. Residues: CSAEDRRSYGYTF.

The J gene is TRBJ2-3, the V gene TRBV7-2; 13 bases are a match to TRBD2. There are 16 residues in the CDR3. The germline V gene encodes CDR1 SGHTA and CDR2 FQGNSA. The trim removed 5 bases at V and 5 bases at J, leaving 7 bases unmatched. CDR3 region: CASSVTSGGGGDTQYF. CDR3 in DNA: TGTGCCAGCAGCGTTACTAGCGGGGGGGGAGGAGATACGCAGTATTTT.

This clonotype was seen more than once but under ten times. The J gene is TRBJ2-3, the V gene TRBV9; 9 bases align to TRBD2. The germline CDR1 and CDR2 sequences are SGDLS and YYNGEE. The V and J ends lost 2 bases and 3 bases, in that order; junction bases with no gene match: 4. CDR3 length equals 15 residues. The CDR3 spells CASSVSRGGTDTQYF. CDR3 nucleotide sequence: TGTGCCAGCAGCGTGTCGCGGGGGGGAACAGATACGCAGTATTTT. The full variable domain, with the rest looked up from reference TRBV9 and TRBJ2-3, is DSGVTQTPKHLITATGQRVTLRCSPRSGDLSVYWYQQSLDQGLQFLIQYYNGEERAKGNILERFSAQQFPDLHSELNLSSLELGDSALYFCASSVSRGGTDTQYFGPGTRLTVL.

The gene calls are TRBV29-1 and TRBJ2-1; 10 nucleotides match TRBD1. After removal of 3 bases from V and 2 bases from J, the junction contained 4 bases not matched to a gene. CDR3 length equals 15 residues. Per germline, CDR1 SQVTM and CDR2 ANQGSEA. The DNA of the CDR3 is TGCAGCGTTGAGTGGACAGGGGGGCCCTACAATGAGCAGTTCTTC. It translates to CSVEWTGGPYNEQFF.

The chain combines TRBV20-1 with TRBJ2-7; 13 positions agree with TRBD2. Germline lookup yields CDR1 DFQATT and CDR2 SNEGSKA (reference sequence). The CDR3 covers 17 residues. The V gene end was trimmed by 6 bases and the J gene end by 0 bases; junction bases not matched to a gene: 11. The CDR3 bases are TGCAGTGCCAGCCCTGAGACTAGCGGGGGGAGCTCCTACGAGCAGTACTTC. It encodes CSASPETSGGSSYEQYF.

With regard to this clonotype: The junction departs from germline at one end; a sequencing error may be responsible. V and J are TRBV5-8 and TRBJ2-3; the D is unclear. Germline V gene lookup returns CDR1 SGHTS and CDR2 YDEGEE. The CDR3 extends over 13 amino acids. CDR3: CASPNSSTDTRYF. The CDR3 DNA follows: TGTGCCAGCCCCAACTCCTCCACAGATACGCGGTATTTT.

Worth noting for this clonotype: A much larger clone differs from this one at a single base, so this may be a read error. This sequence joins TRBV7-9 and TRBJ2-2, with D unclear. Trimming removed 5 bases from V and 1 base from J, with 2 bases in between. This CDR3 region has 12 residues. Germline-derived CDR1 and CDR2 are SEHNR and FQNEAQ (reference sequence). The CDR3 nucleotides are TGTGCCAGCAGCATGAACACCGGGGAGCTGTTTTTT. Protein sequence: CASSMNTGELFF.

This clonotype was picked up a small number of times. The chain joins TRBV4-1 to TRBJ1-2, with D possibly matching TRBD1 (5 bases). The length of the CDR3 is 15 residues. Germline CDR1 reads MGHRA; CDR2 reads YSYEKL. The germline V and J ends were trimmed by 3 bases and 4 bases, with 15 bases remaining between them. This chain's CDR3 is CASSQTTEESYGYTF. The CDR3 DNA is TGCGCCAGCAGCCAGACGACAGAAGAGAGCTATGGCTACACCTTC.

This clonotype was seen only a few times. CDR3 in amino acids: CASSEREDGGYTF. The CDR3 DNA reads TGTGCCAGCAGTGAACGAGAAGATGGGGGCTACACCTTC. The chain employs TRBV6-1 and TRBJ1-2; D gene unclear. CDR1 MNHNS and CDR2 SASEGT come from the germline V gene. The ends were cut back, 2 bases at V and 8 bases at J, with 12 bases in the middle. The CDR3 sequence is 13 residues long.

This clonotype was detected a few times. The rearrangement uses TRBV5-1 and TRBJ2-7; TRBD1 matches at 8 bases. Germline CDR1 and CDR2: SGHRS and YFSETQ. V lost 2 bases, J lost 5 bases, and 6 bases stayed unmatched. The length of the CDR3 is 14 residues. CDR3 DNA: TGCGCCAGCAGCTTAATCAGGGGGCAGAACGAGCAGTACTTC. Translation gives CASSLIRGQNEQYF.

This clonotype was found a few times. This chain connects TRBV11-2 to TRBJ2-7; D gene uncertain. CDR1 and CDR2 from the germline V gene are SGHAT and FQNNGV. Between the trimmed V and J ends, which lost 10 bases and 4 bases, there was a span of 20 bases. The CDR3 runs 14 residues. DNA of the CDR3: TGTGCCACCCGTATCCCTTTCCGGGCATACGAGCAGTACTTC. Translation: CATRIPFRAYEQYF.

The V and J genes are TRBV20-1 and TRBJ2-1; a possible D gene is TRBD2 (6 bases). The V gene lost 0 bases and the J gene lost 9 bases, with 12 bases spanning the gap. The CDR3 runs 13 residues. CDR1 is DFQATT, CDR2 SNEGSKA, per germline (reference sequence). DNA of the CDR3: TGCAGTGCTAGAGAGTCCCCGGGGGTTGAGCAGTTCTTC. This translates into CSARESPGVEQFF.

The chain couples TRBV3-1 to TRBJ1-2; D is uncertain. CDR1 LGHDT and CDR2 YNNKEL come from the germline V gene (reference sequence). V was cut by 4 bases and J by 1 base, with 16 bases left in between. There are 16 residues in the CDR3. The CDR3 DNA follows: TGTGCCAGCAGCCCTCGTACCGGGAGGAGTAACTATGGCTACACCTTC. Translated, it gives CASSPRTGRSNYGYTF.

A few counts support this clonotype. The V and J genes are TRBV29-1 and TRBJ1-2; perhaps TRBD1 as D (6 bases). This CDR3 region has 13 residues. Germline CDR1 and CDR2: SQVTM and ANQGSEA. The ends were cut back, 4 bases at V and 2 bases at J, with 11 bases in the middle. In DNA form, the CDR3 reads TGCAGCGTTGTCTCCACAGGGAACTATGGCTACACCTTC. Translation: CSVVSTGNYGYTF.

The chain links TRBV7-9 to TRBJ2-1; D ambiguous. With 1 base removed from V and 4 bases from J, the gap between germline ends came to 11 bases. The CDR3 is 15 residues long. Germline CDR1 SEHNR, CDR2 FQNEAQ (reference sequence). CDR3 in DNA: TGTGCCAGCAGCTTAGAGGGCTACGTATACAATGAGCAGTTCTTC. Protein sequence: CASSLEGYVYNEQFF.

This clonotype appeared many times. The junction departs from the called germline gene at one end, perhaps through a read error. The chain links TRBV5-1 to TRBJ2-3; D might be TRBD2 (5 bases). The CDR3 has 12 amino acids. Germline V CDR1 and CDR2: SGHRS, YFSETQ. CDR3 sequence (DNA): TGTGCCAGCAGCTTAACTAGAGATACGCAGTATTTT. Translating gives CASSLTRDTQYF. The complete variable domain, with remaining parts taken from reference TRBV5-1 and TRBJ2-3, reads KAGVTQTPRYLIKTRGQQVTLSCSPISGHRSVSWYQQTPGQGLQFLFEYFSETQRNKGNFPGRFSGRQFSNSRSEMNVSTLELGDSALYLCASSLTRDTQYFGPGTRLTVL.

The rearrangement links TRBV9 to TRBJ2-5, with D tentatively TRBD1 (6 bases). Per germline, CDR1 SGDLS and CDR2 YYNGEE. The CDR3 is 14 residues long. V gave up 1 base and J gave up 5 bases, with 12 bases separating them. The CDR3 region has the DNA TGTGCCAGCAGCGTAACCAGGGGAAGGGAGACCCAGTACTTC. This sequence encodes CASSVTRGRETQYF. The entire variable domain, with the rest obtained from reference TRBV9 and TRBJ2-5, is as follows: DSGVTQTPKHLITATGQRVTLRCSPRSGDLSVYWYQQSLDQGLQFLIQYYNGEERAKGNILERFSAQQFPDLHSELNLSSLELGDSALYFCASSVTRGRETQYFGPGTRLLVL.

The J gene is TRBJ1-2, the V gene TRBV9; perhaps TRBD1 as D (6 bases). From germline, CDR1 is SGDLS and CDR2 YYNGEE. The CDR3 contains 15 residues. Deletions cut 3 bases from V and 5 bases from J, with 17 bases between. CDR3 protein: CASSESRGSGYGYTF. As DNA, the CDR3 is TGTGCCAGCAGCGAGAGCAGGGGATCAGGGTATGGCTACACCTTC.